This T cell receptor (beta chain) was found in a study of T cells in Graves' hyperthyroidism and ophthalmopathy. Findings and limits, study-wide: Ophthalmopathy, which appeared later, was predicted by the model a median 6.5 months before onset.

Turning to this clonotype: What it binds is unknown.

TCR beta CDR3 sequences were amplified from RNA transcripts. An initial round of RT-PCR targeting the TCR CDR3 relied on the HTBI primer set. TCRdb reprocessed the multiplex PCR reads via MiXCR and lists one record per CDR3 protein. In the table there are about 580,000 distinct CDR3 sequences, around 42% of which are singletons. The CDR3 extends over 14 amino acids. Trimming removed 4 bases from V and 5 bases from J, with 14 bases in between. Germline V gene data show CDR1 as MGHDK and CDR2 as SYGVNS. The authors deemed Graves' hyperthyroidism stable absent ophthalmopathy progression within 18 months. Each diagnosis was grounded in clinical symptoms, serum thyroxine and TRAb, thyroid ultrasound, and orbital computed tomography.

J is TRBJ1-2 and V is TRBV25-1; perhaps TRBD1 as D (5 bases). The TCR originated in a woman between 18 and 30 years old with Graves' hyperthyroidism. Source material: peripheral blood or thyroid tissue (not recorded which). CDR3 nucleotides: TGTGCCAGCAGTGTAGATCTGACAGAATATGGCTACACCTTC. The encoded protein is CASSVDLTEYGYTF.